This T cell receptor beta chain was profiled in a study of early stage breast cancer tumors (dated by TCRdb to between 2016 and 2019). As for the study more broadly: Of the 15 or so invasive breast tumors, roughly 12 were found to be estrogen receptor-positive, progesterone receptor-positive and HER2-negative. Of the approximately 12 ER+/PR+/HER2- tumors, eight were classified as invasive ductal carcinomas and four as invasive lobular carcinomas. On average, each sample got about 9.6-fold read coverage. A total of over 2 million templates, representing some 1.2 million unique clonotypes, were detected across all samples. Broad study findings and their caveats: Analysis by tumor subtype was prevented by the small cohort size. Around 2.5-fold higher T cell density and higher clonality were observed in tumors than in adjacent normal breast tissue. Repertoires from blood and normal breast were more alike than repertoires from blood and tumor, and in about 90% of the 16 patients, comparing each tissue with blood separated tumor from normal. Bulk genomic DNA sequencing of unsorted cells missed chain pairing and functional markers such as CD4, CD8 and FOXP3. Enriched TCRB sequences shared across patients were found to be mostly commonly generated sequences that were unlikely to play an important role in the tumor microenvironment.

Each sample was amplified in two independent genomic DNA replicates, using around 0.55 ug for blood and around 1.5 ug for tumor or normal breast. Following the manufacturer's instructions, the ImmunoSeq Intro kit was used to carry out TCRB sequencing on genomic DNA. Multiplex PCR ran about 31 cycles with proprietary primers and spike-in control sequences for absolute quantification. Single-end 150-bp reads were used to sequence an 87-bp fragment spanning the CDR3 plus the flanking V and J genes. Each lane of an Illumina MiSeq using version 3.0 chemistry carried seven multiplexed samples, with two replicates per sample. Processing in the source paper ran as follows. The vendor's proprietary pipeline handled the raw data processing, merging both replicates into a single result for each sample. A clonotype was defined as productive rearrangements that share the same V-gene family, CDR3 amino acid sequence and J-gene segment. To compute clonality, the normalized Shannon entropy (Pielou evenness) of TCRB abundances was subtracted from 1. T cell density was estimated as total templates divided by the number of input cells, with the number of input cells inferred from the DNA input amount. Total repertoire diversity and clonality were estimated with Recon using default parameters. Clonotypes with over 0.1% abundance in tumor and at least 32-fold higher abundance in tumor than in normal breast were defined as tumor-enriched. Held by TCRdb, this immuneACCESS table contains in-frame sequences only and omits some clones. Under half of the omission traces to an unresolved V gene where checked; the cause of the rest is unknown. That table furnishes V, J and clone size, whereas the DNA furnished D and trimming. The sample yields 25,000 to 35,000 clones; roughly three fifths were counted once. Clones ranked in the top ten supply nearly 8.5% of the sample.

Dicing about 18-50 mg of tumor tissue typically produced more than 2.5 ug of DNA. The study profiled bulk TCR beta-chain repertoires in matched peripheral blood, tumor and adjacent normal breast tissue taken from more than 15 patients with early-stage breast cancer. After resection, tumor tissue identified by eye was cut out and put into prechilled RNAlater. Tumor tissue (about 17-55 mg) was diced and homogenized in RLTplus buffer with beta-mercaptoethanol and antifoaming agent using a TissueLyser II. Genomic DNA was extracted with the Qiagen AllPrep DNA/RNA Mini kit. In this sample, this clone turned up once. The clone's antigen remains unknown. It has no much larger one-base neighbor in the sample; base qualities were not kept. The CDR3 runs 15 amino acids, cysteine and phenylalanine included. The entry retains the CDR3 DNA only, 45 bases that are in frame from base 1. Per the germline V gene, SGHVS is the CDR1 and FQNEAQ is the CDR2. V and J are truncated by 5 bases and 0 bases respectively, leaving an intervening sequence of 11 bases.

The rearrangement joined TRBV7-8 to TRBJ2-1; no D gene call is confident. This sequence originates from a person between 50 and 60 years old with breast cancer. Input material: breast tumor tissue. The CDR3 protein sequence reads: CASSPSPVSYNEQFF. In nucleotides, the sequence is TGTGCCAGCAGCCCCTCCCCCGTCTCCTACAATGAGCAGTTCTTC.